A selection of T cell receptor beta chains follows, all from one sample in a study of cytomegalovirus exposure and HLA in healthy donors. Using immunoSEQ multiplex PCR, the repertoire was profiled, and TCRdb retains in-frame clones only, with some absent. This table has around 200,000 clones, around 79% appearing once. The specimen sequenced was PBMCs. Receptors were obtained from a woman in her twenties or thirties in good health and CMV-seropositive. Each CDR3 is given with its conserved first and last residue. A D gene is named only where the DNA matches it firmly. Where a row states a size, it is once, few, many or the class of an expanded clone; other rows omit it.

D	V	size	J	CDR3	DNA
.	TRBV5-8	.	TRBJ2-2	CASSPGLNTGELFF	TGTGCCAGCAGCCCAGGGTTGAACACCGGGGAGCTGTTTTTT
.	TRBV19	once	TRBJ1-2	CASSIAQGLMDGYTF	TGTGCCAGTAGTATAGCCCAGGGACTTATGGATGGCTACACCTTC
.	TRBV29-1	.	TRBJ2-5	CSVVSGGAIQETQYF	TGCAGCGTTGTGTCTGGAGGGGCCATCCAAGAGACCCAGTACTTC
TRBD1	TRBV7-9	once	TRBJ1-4	CASMSRTGNEKLFF	TGTGCCAGCATGTCGAGGACAGGGAATGAAAAACTGTTTTTT
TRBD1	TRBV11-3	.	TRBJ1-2	CASSPGQGRFGGYTF	TGTGCCAGCAGCCCCGGACAGGGAAGGTTCGGCGGCTACACCTTC
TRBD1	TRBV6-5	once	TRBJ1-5	CASGDRGESNQPQHF	TGTGCCAGTGGGGACAGGGGTGAGAGCAATCAGCCCCAGCATTTT
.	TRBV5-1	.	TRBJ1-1	CASSYLTDRQGEAFF	TGCGCCAGCAGCTACCTAACCGACAGGCAGGGTGAAGCTTTCTTT
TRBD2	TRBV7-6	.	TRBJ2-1	CASSPRREGHHHEQFF	TGTGCCAGCAGCCCCCGGCGGGAGGGACACCACCATGAGCAGTTCTTC
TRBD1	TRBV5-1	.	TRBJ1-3	CASSTRGLTGNTIYF	TGCGCCAGCAGCACCAGGGGGCTTACTGGAAACACCATATATTTT
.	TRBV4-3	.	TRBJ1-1	CASSQEPRGNTEAFF	TGCGCCAGCAGCCAAGAACCGAGAGGGAACACTGAAGCTTTCTTT
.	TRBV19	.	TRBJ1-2	CASSIAGQRKYTF	TGTGCCAGTAGTATAGCAGGGCAGAGGAAGTACACCTTC
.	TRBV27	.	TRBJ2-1	CASSSGQPTYNEQFF	TGTGCCAGCAGTTCTGGGCAACCGACCTACAATGAGCAGTTCTTC
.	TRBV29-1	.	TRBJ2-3	CSVAGLSSTDTQYF	TGCAGCGTCGCAGGGCTATCAAGCACAGATACGCAGTATTTT
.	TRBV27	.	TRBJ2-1	CASSSERNSYNEQFF	TGTGCCAGCAGTTCCGAGCGCAACTCCTACAATGAGCAGTTCTTC
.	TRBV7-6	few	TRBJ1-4	CASSLEAGGGHNEKLFF	TGTGCCAGCAGCTTAGAGGCAGGTGGAGGGCATAATGAAAAACTGTTTTTT
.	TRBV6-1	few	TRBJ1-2	CASTPGGGANYGYTF	TGTGCCAGCACCCCGGGGGGAGGGGCTAACTATGGCTACACCTTC
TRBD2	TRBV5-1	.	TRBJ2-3	CASSLDIAGEADTQYF	TGCGCCAGCAGCTTGGATATAGCGGGAGAAGCAGATACGCAGTATTTT
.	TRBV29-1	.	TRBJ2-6	CSVPKGGFTGANVLTF	TGCAGCGTGCCTAAAGGAGGGTTTACTGGGGCCAACGTCCTGACTTTC
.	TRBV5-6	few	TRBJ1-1	CASSLGLMNTEAFF	TGTGCCAGCAGCTTGGGGCTGATGAACACTGAAGCTTTCTTT
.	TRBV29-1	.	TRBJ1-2	CSVEDERVRNGYTF	TGCAGCGTTGAAGATGAGAGGGTAAGGAATGGCTACACCTTC
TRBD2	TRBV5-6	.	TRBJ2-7	CASSLGLAGPYEQYF	TGTGCCAGCAGCTTGGGTCTAGCGGGTCCCTACGAGCAGTACTTC
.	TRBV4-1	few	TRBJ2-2	CASSQIRDGHGELFF	TGCGCCAGCAGCCAAATCAGGGATGGCCACGGGGAGCTGTTTTTT
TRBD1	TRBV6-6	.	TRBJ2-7	CASSGGSGTGYEQYF	TGTGCCAGCAGTGGAGGGTCCGGGACAGGCTACGAGCAGTACTTC
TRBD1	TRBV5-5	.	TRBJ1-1	CASSMARTGSVNTEAFF	TGTGCCAGCAGCATGGCAAGGACAGGGTCGGTGAACACTGAAGCTTTCTTT
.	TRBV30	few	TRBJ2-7	CAWNWGLGVHEQYF	TGTGCCTGGAATTGGGGGCTAGGAGTCCACGAGCAGTACTTC
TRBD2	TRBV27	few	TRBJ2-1	CASSLITSGGGDEQFF	TGTGCCAGCAGTTTAATAACTAGCGGGGGCGGGGATGAGCAGTTCTTC
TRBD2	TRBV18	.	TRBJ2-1	CASSPRGSGSINEQFF	TGTGCCAGCTCACCCCGCGGGAGCGGGAGTATCAATGAGCAGTTCTTC
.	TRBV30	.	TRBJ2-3	CAWSVLLASGTDTQYF	TGTGCCTGGAGTGTCCTATTAGCGTCGGGCACAGATACGCAGTATTTT
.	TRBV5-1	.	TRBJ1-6	CASSLSGYSNSPLHF	TGCGCCAGCAGCTTGAGCGGGTATTCTAATTCACCCCTCCACTTT
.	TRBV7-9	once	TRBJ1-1	CASSLVEGRITEAFF	TGTGCCAGCAGCTTAGTCGAGGGCAGGATCACTGAAGCTTTCTTT
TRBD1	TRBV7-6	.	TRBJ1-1	CASSLGDSLNTEAFF	TGTGCCAGCAGCTTAGGGGACAGCTTGAACACTGAAGCTTTCTTT
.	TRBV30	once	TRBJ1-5	CAWSGSNQPQHF	TGTGCCTGGAGCGGTAGCAATCAGCCCCAGCATTTT
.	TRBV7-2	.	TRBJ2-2	CASSPLGAGELFF	TGTGCCAGCAGCCCCTTAGGGGCCGGGGAGCTGTTTTTT